This note documents a single T cell receptor (beta chain) sequence. The data were obtained in a study of Ad26.COV2.S vaccination and SARS-CoV-2 variants. Treatment given: approximately 18 received Ad26.COV2.S at low or high dose, single or two shots; several received placebo; per-sample allocation not given. All samples were drawn on day 63, counting from the first vaccine or placebo injection. Generated by immunoSEQ multiplex PCR, the TCRdb table keeps only in-frame clones and is missing some. The sample yields about 400,000 clones, 89% seen once. Sample: peripheral blood, taken in a trial of Ad26.COV2.S vaccine versus placebo. The sequence derives from a person aged 18-60 years who received the Ad26.COV2.S COVID-19 vaccine or a placebo.

CDR3 amino acids: CASSYSLAGTDTQYF. DNA for the CDR3: TGTGCCAGCAGTTACTCGCTAGCCGGCACAGATACGCAGTATTTT. The genes are TRBV6-5 and TRBJ2-3; tentative D call: TRBD2 (5 bases). This CDR3 comprises 15 residues. Germline values: CDR1 MNHEY, CDR2 SVGAGI. The V end was cut by 0 bases, the J end by 1 base, with 8 bases between.